This is a list of T cell receptor beta chains from one sample in a study of cytomegalovirus exposure and HLA in healthy donors. Here immunoSEQ multiplex PCR was the method, and the copy in TCRdb shows in-frame clones only, minus some. The data contain around 93,000 clones, over 65% of them singletons. Material: PBMCs. The receptors originated from a man aged 45-65 years in good health and CMV-seronegative. Each CDR3 is given with its conserved first and last residue. Fields, in order: CDR3 DNA, CDR3 protein, J gene, clone size, D gene, V gene. A D gene is named only where the DNA matches it firmly. Only part of the rows carry a size: once, few, many, or a class if the clone is expanded.

CDR3 DNA: TGCGCCAGCAGCCAAGCTCAAGGTGGGGGAGTAGCGGGAGGGGCAGATACGCAGTATTTT; CDR3 protein: CASSQAQGGGVAGGADTQYF; J gene: TRBJ2-3; clone size: .; D gene: TRBD2; V gene: TRBV4-1
CDR3 DNA: TGTGCCAGTAGTCCTAGCGGAAGCACAGATACGCAGTATTTT; CDR3 protein: CASSPSGSTDTQYF; J gene: TRBJ2-3; clone size: .; D gene: TRBD2; V gene: TRBV19
CDR3 DNA: TGTGCCAGCAGGGTGGGGGGTTTCACTGAAGCTTTCTTT; CDR3 protein: CASRVGGFTEAFF; J gene: TRBJ1-1; clone size: .; D gene: .; V gene: TRBV27
CDR3 DNA: TGTGCCAGCATCAGCCAGGGGATGGCTGGAAACACCATATATTTT; CDR3 protein: CASISQGMAGNTIYF; J gene: TRBJ1-3; clone size: .; D gene: .; V gene: TRBV2
CDR3 DNA: TGTGCCAGCAGCTTAGGGAGCAGCGGGATCAATGAGCAGTTCTTC; CDR3 protein: CASSLGSSGINEQFF; J gene: TRBJ2-1; clone size: .; D gene: TRBD2; V gene: TRBV7-3
CDR3 DNA: TGTGCCAGCAGCTTATGGAGCGGGCCTAGCTCCTACGAGCAGTACTTC; CDR3 protein: CASSLWSGPSSYEQYF; J gene: TRBJ2-7; clone size: .; D gene: .; V gene: TRBV7-2
CDR3 DNA: TGTGCCAGTAGTAGGAAGGACAGGGTTTTCTCCGGGGAGCTGTTTTTT; CDR3 protein: CASSRKDRVFSGELFF; J gene: TRBJ2-2; clone size: .; D gene: TRBD1; V gene: TRBV19
CDR3 DNA: TGTGCCAGCATCGACTCGGGACTAACGCAGTACTTC; CDR3 protein: CASIDSGLTQYF; J gene: TRBJ2-7; clone size: .; D gene: TRBD2; V gene: TRBV28
CDR3 DNA: TGTGCCAGCATGATGAGGCGGGGCGGGAGCTCTAACGAGCAGTACTTC; CDR3 protein: CASMMRRGGSSNEQYF; J gene: TRBJ2-7; clone size: .; D gene: TRBD2; V gene: TRBV27
CDR3 DNA: TGCGCCAGCAGCTCCCAACAGGGGAAGCGGGAGCTGTTTTTT; CDR3 protein: CASSSQQGKRELFF; J gene: TRBJ2-2; clone size: .; D gene: TRBD1; V gene: TRBV5-1
CDR3 DNA: TGTGCCAGCAGCTTTAGCGGGAGGGCCCTCACCGGGGAGCTGTTTTTT; CDR3 protein: CASSFSGRALTGELFF; J gene: TRBJ2-2; clone size: .; D gene: TRBD2; V gene: TRBV7-2
CDR3 DNA: TGTGCCAGCAGTTTTTTCAGGGGAACTGAAGCTTTCTTT; CDR3 protein: CASSFFRGTEAFF; J gene: TRBJ1-1; clone size: .; D gene: .; V gene: TRBV28
CDR3 DNA: TGTGCCAGCACCCTAGCGGGAGGGACACGCTACGAGCAGTACTTC; CDR3 protein: CASTLAGGTRYEQYF; J gene: TRBJ2-7; clone size: .; D gene: TRBD2; V gene: TRBV5-8
CDR3 DNA: TGTGCCAGCAGTTTCGTAACAGGGCGGATGAACACTGAAGCTTTCTTT; CDR3 protein: CASSFVTGRMNTEAFF; J gene: TRBJ1-1; clone size: .; D gene: .; V gene: TRBV28
CDR3 DNA: TGTGCCAGCTCGATCGGACAGGACTTCTACGAGCAGTACTTC; CDR3 protein: CASSIGQDFYEQYF; J gene: TRBJ2-7; clone size: once; D gene: TRBD1; V gene: TRBV18
CDR3 DNA: TGTGCCAGCAAAGATACTAGCGGGAGCACTAATGAGCAGTTCTTC; CDR3 protein: CASKDTSGSTNEQFF; J gene: TRBJ2-1; clone size: once; D gene: TRBD2; V gene: TRBV6-6
CDR3 DNA: TGCGCCAGCAAGGACCCGCAGGGGGCGGGGGAGACCCAGTACTTC; CDR3 protein: CASKDPQGAGETQYF; J gene: TRBJ2-5; clone size: .; D gene: TRBD1; V gene: TRBV5-1
CDR3 DNA: TGTGCCAGCACTTTAGACAGGGGCGGCACTGAAGCTTTCTTT; CDR3 protein: CASTLDRGGTEAFF; J gene: TRBJ1-1; clone size: once; D gene: TRBD1; V gene: TRBV7-2
CDR3 DNA: TGTGCCAGCAGCTGGCGGCAGGGGGGAGAAAAACTGTTTTTT; CDR3 protein: CASSWRQGGEKLFF; J gene: TRBJ1-4; clone size: .; D gene: TRBD1; V gene: TRBV7-9
CDR3 DNA: TGCGCCAGCAGCGGACAGGGCGAAAAACTGTTTTTT; CDR3 protein: CASSGQGEKLFF; J gene: TRBJ1-4; clone size: .; D gene: TRBD1; V gene: TRBV5-1
CDR3 DNA: TGTGCCAGCTCACCCGAACTAGAAGAAGAGACCCAGTACTTC; CDR3 protein: CASSPELEEETQYF; J gene: TRBJ2-5; clone size: .; D gene: .; V gene: TRBV18
CDR3 DNA: TGCAGCGTGGGGCCCACACCAGGGGAGACCCAGTACTTC; CDR3 protein: CSVGPTPGETQYF; J gene: TRBJ2-5; clone size: .; D gene: .; V gene: TRBV29-1
CDR3 DNA: TGTGCCAGCAGGGTAACAGGGGTTAGCGGGGAGCTGTTTTTT; CDR3 protein: CASRVTGVSGELFF; J gene: TRBJ2-2; clone size: few; D gene: .; V gene: TRBV21-1
CDR3 DNA: TGCGCCAGCAGCCCAACCGGGACAGGGGGTCTCAATGAGCAGTTCTTC; CDR3 protein: CASSPTGTGGLNEQFF; J gene: TRBJ2-1; clone size: .; D gene: TRBD1; V gene: TRBV4-1
CDR3 DNA: TGTGCCAGCACCCACGGACTAGCGGACGCCTACGAGCAGTACTTC; CDR3 protein: CASTHGLADAYEQYF; J gene: TRBJ2-7; clone size: .; D gene: TRBD2; V gene: TRBV28
CDR3 DNA: TGTGCCAGCAGCCCCTTGATAACGAGGAATGAGCAGTTCTTC; CDR3 protein: CASSPLITRNEQFF; J gene: TRBJ2-1; clone size: few; D gene: .; V gene: TRBV7-9
CDR3 DNA: TGTGCCAGCAGCCCCCTAGATACGCAGTATTTT; CDR3 protein: CASSPLDTQYF; J gene: TRBJ2-3; clone size: .; D gene: .; V gene: TRBV9
CDR3 DNA: TGCAGCGTTGAGGGCCTAGCGGGTCTGAACACCGGGGAGCTGTTTTTT; CDR3 protein: CSVEGLAGLNTGELFF; J gene: TRBJ2-2; clone size: .; D gene: TRBD2; V gene: TRBV29-1
CDR3 DNA: TGTGCCAGCAGTTACGACAGATCTAACTATGGCTACACCTTC; CDR3 protein: CASSYDRSNYGYTF; J gene: TRBJ1-2; clone size: .; D gene: .; V gene: TRBV6-5
CDR3 DNA: TGTGCCAGCAGCTTCGGGGACATCGACACCGGGGAGCTGTTTTTT; CDR3 protein: CASSFGDIDTGELFF; J gene: TRBJ2-2; clone size: .; D gene: .; V gene: TRBV7-3
CDR3 DNA: TGTGCCAGCAGTTTAGGGGACAGGGAGGTTCAGCCCCAGCATTTT; CDR3 protein: CASSLGDREVQPQHF; J gene: TRBJ1-5; clone size: .; D gene: TRBD1; V gene: TRBV28
CDR3 DNA: TGTGCCATCAGTGGATCCGACAGTACTGAAGCTTTCTTT; CDR3 protein: CAISGSDSTEAFF; J gene: TRBJ1-1; clone size: .; D gene: .; V gene: TRBV10-3
CDR3 DNA: TGTGCCAGTAGTAGGACTAGCGGGAGCCTCTCCGAGCAGTACTTC; CDR3 protein: CASSRTSGSLSEQYF; J gene: TRBJ2-7; clone size: few; D gene: TRBD2; V gene: TRBV19
CDR3 DNA: TGTGCCAGCAGCGTAGGGGCCGGGACCTACGAGCAGTACTTC; CDR3 protein: CASSVGAGTYEQYF; J gene: TRBJ2-7; clone size: once; D gene: .; V gene: TRBV9
CDR3 DNA: TGTGCCAGCAGCTTGGCTGGACAGGGGACGAACGGGGAGCTGTTTTTT; CDR3 protein: CASSLAGQGTNGELFF; J gene: TRBJ2-2; clone size: .; D gene: TRBD1; V gene: TRBV5-4
CDR3 DNA: TGTGCCAGCAGCGTAGGACAGGGGTCACAAGAGACCCAGTACTTC; CDR3 protein: CASSVGQGSQETQYF; J gene: TRBJ2-5; clone size: .; D gene: TRBD1; V gene: TRBV9
CDR3 DNA: TGTGCCAGCAGCTCCCGACTAGCGGGAGGGATCGAGCAGTACTTC; CDR3 protein: CASSSRLAGGIEQYF; J gene: TRBJ2-7; clone size: .; D gene: TRBD2; V gene: TRBV7-2
CDR3 DNA: TGTGCCAGTTACCGGACACCTAATCAGCCCCAGCATTTT; CDR3 protein: CASYRTPNQPQHF; J gene: TRBJ1-5; clone size: once; D gene: .; V gene: TRBV28
CDR3 DNA: TGTGCCAGCAGCTTTTATTCCCCCCTACAGCATGAGCAGTTCTTC; CDR3 protein: CASSFYSPLQHEQFF; J gene: TRBJ2-1; clone size: .; D gene: .; V gene: TRBV7-9
CDR3 DNA: TGCGCCAGCAGCCCCCAGGCGGGGTCCATCACTGAAGCTTTCTTT; CDR3 protein: CASSPQAGSITEAFF; J gene: TRBJ1-1; clone size: .; D gene: .; V gene: TRBV5-1
CDR3 DNA: TGTGCCAGCAGCTTCTTGGGGGGGGCCGACACTGAAGCTTTCTTT; CDR3 protein: CASSFLGGADTEAFF; J gene: TRBJ1-1; clone size: .; D gene: .; V gene: TRBV7-9
CDR3 DNA: TGTGCCAGCAGTACCGGGACAGGGGGCGATGGCTACACCTTC; CDR3 protein: CASSTGTGGDGYTF; J gene: TRBJ1-2; clone size: .; D gene: TRBD1; V gene: TRBV2
CDR3 DNA: TGTGCCAGCAGTGAATCTCGAGCGGGAGGGAGCGAGCAGTACTTC; CDR3 protein: CASSESRAGGSEQYF; J gene: TRBJ2-7; clone size: .; D gene: TRBD2; V gene: TRBV25-1
CDR3 DNA: TGTGCCAGCTCACCAACCGTTCAGAACACCTACGAGCAGTACTTC; CDR3 protein: CASSPTVQNTYEQYF; J gene: TRBJ2-7; clone size: .; D gene: .; V gene: TRBV18
CDR3 DNA: TGTGCCAGCAGCTTACTTCGGGGAGCCAACTATGGCTACACCTTC; CDR3 protein: CASSLLRGANYGYTF; J gene: TRBJ1-2; clone size: .; D gene: .; V gene: TRBV7-2
CDR3 DNA: TGTGCCAGCAGCTTGTACACAGATACGCAGTATTTT; CDR3 protein: CASSLYTDTQYF; J gene: TRBJ2-3; clone size: .; D gene: .; V gene: TRBV7-2
CDR3 DNA: TGTGCCACCAGCCTGCGAGTCTACCAGGGGGCTACGGACACTGAAGCTTTCTTT; CDR3 protein: CATSLRVYQGATDTEAFF; J gene: TRBJ1-1; clone size: .; D gene: TRBD1; V gene: TRBV15
CDR3 DNA: TGTGCCAGCAGCTTCATTACGGACAGGGGGGGACCAGATGGCTACACCTTC; CDR3 protein: CASSFITDRGGPDGYTF; J gene: TRBJ1-2; clone size: .; D gene: TRBD1; V gene: TRBV5-4
CDR3 DNA: TGTGCCTGGAGTCTTGGGACAGGGATGTGGGGCTACACCTTC; CDR3 protein: CAWSLGTGMWGYTF; J gene: TRBJ1-2; clone size: once; D gene: TRBD1; V gene: TRBV30
CDR3 DNA: TGTGCCAGCAGTCTCATAGGGACTAGCGGGGGGACCGGGGAGCTGTTTTTT; CDR3 protein: CASSLIGTSGGTGELFF; J gene: TRBJ2-2; clone size: .; D gene: TRBD2; V gene: TRBV11-2
CDR3 DNA: TGCGCCAGCAGCTTGGGTCAAATGAACACTGAAGCTTTCTTT; CDR3 protein: CASSLGQMNTEAFF; J gene: TRBJ1-1; clone size: .; D gene: .; V gene: TRBV5-1
CDR3 DNA: TGTGCCAGCAGCATTAAGTCGGGGAACACCGGGGAGCTGTTTTTT; CDR3 protein: CASSIKSGNTGELFF; J gene: TRBJ2-2; clone size: .; D gene: .; V gene: TRBV7-9
CDR3 DNA: TGCGCCAGCACACAGGGTCGTGGCTACACCTTC; CDR3 protein: CASTQGRGYTF; J gene: TRBJ1-2; clone size: .; D gene: .; V gene: TRBV10-2
CDR3 DNA: TGTGCCACCAGCACCCGGGGGGGGAGGGAGACCCAGTACTTC; CDR3 protein: CATSTRGGRETQYF; J gene: TRBJ2-5; clone size: .; D gene: TRBD2; V gene: TRBV15
CDR3 DNA: TGTGCCAGTAGTGGGGGGGAAGCTTTCTTT; CDR3 protein: CASSGGEAFF; J gene: TRBJ1-1; clone size: few; D gene: .; V gene: TRBV19
CDR3 DNA: TGTGCCAGCAGTTATGGACTGACAGGGGGCCGGCAGTACTTC; CDR3 protein: CASSYGLTGGRQYF; J gene: TRBJ2-7; clone size: .; D gene: TRBD1; V gene: TRBV6-5
CDR3 DNA: TGTGCCAGCAGCCCCCGGGGACAGGTTGTTTACAATGAGCAGTTCTTC; CDR3 protein: CASSPRGQVVYNEQFF; J gene: TRBJ2-1; clone size: .; D gene: TRBD1; V gene: TRBV9
CDR3 DNA: TGTGCCAGCAGCCAAGGTAGCACAGGGGAGTCTGGCTACACCTTC; CDR3 protein: CASSQGSTGESGYTF; J gene: TRBJ1-2; clone size: .; D gene: TRBD1; V gene: TRBV4-2
CDR3 DNA: TGTGCCAGCGCTAGGGGTTCTGGGGAAAAACTGTTTTTT; CDR3 protein: CASARGSGEKLFF; J gene: TRBJ1-4; clone size: .; D gene: .; V gene: TRBV9